What follows is one T cell receptor beta chain and its context. Its antigen remains unidentified. The sample holds no much larger clone one base away, and base qualities are not on file. The source of the sample is a study of blood T cell repertoires in COVID-19 (TCRdb year 2020). About the study as a whole: The collaborator samples originated in the United States, Italy and Spain and spanned the acute and convalescent phases of COVID-19. The prospective study material was composed of cDNA or gDNA derived from T cells, B-cell-depleted T cells, or PBMCs. Deeply sampled blood TCRbeta repertoires from subjects exposed to, actively infected with, or recovered from COVID-19 were included in the dataset. The repertoires were released in a freely available public database intended as a resource for research on the immune response to SARS-CoV-2. Samples came from the ongoing ImmuneRACE study (first 160 participants) plus 1,254 subjects from 6 global collaborators. A de-identified subject ID, COVID-19 status, age in years and sex were almost always included in the sample metadata. Where HLA class I and class II types were available, the types were taken from metadata supplied by the sample provider, not from assay-based typing. Broad study findings and their caveats: The quantity of clinical and demographic metadata differed by source and by participant and was supplied without curation.

Each collaborating institution followed its own protocols to collect whole blood in K2EDTA tubes. Collaborator samples were shipped for TCRbeta analysis as frozen whole blood, isolated PBMCs, or DNA extracted from either sample type. The immunoSEQ Assay, a bias-controlled multiplex PCR, was used to amplify TCRbeta CDR3 regions from genomic DNA. As for how the authors treated the data: The number of nucleated cells in each sample was estimated from the amplification of reference gene primers within the assay. To quantify the absolute abundance of each unique TCRbeta CDR3 rearrangement, sequence reads were collapsed and filtered. Productive Simpson clonality was computed per sample as the square root of Simpson's diversity index over productive rearrangements. The immuneACCESS repertoire file appears here via TCRdb, limited to in-frame rearrangements. These files lack a portion of the clones; in checked studies, under half of the deficit traces to unresolved V genes, and the cause of the others is not known. The V and J calls and clone size were taken over from that table, and D and trimming were inferred from the DNA. The table for this sample lists 65,000 to 80,000 clones; 80% to 90% of them were counted only once. Under 6.5% of the sample is in the top ten clones.

Unmatched junction bases come to 4, with V trimmed by 2 bases and J by 4 bases. The CDR3 starts with the cysteine, ends with the phenylalanine, and has 15 residues. Kept here is only the CDR3 DNA, which spans 45 bases and is read in frame from base 1. CDR1 KGHSH and CDR2 LQKENI were looked up in the germline V gene. The chain was built from TRBV18 and TRBJ2-5, and TRBD1 matches 10 of the central bases. The TCR comes from a man aged 50 to 59 with active COVID-19. Sequencing was carried out using peripheral blood. Here the CDR3 is given as CASSPSDRGTETQYF. The sequence in DNA is TGTGCCAGCTCACCATCGGACAGGGGGACAGAGACCCAGTACTTC.